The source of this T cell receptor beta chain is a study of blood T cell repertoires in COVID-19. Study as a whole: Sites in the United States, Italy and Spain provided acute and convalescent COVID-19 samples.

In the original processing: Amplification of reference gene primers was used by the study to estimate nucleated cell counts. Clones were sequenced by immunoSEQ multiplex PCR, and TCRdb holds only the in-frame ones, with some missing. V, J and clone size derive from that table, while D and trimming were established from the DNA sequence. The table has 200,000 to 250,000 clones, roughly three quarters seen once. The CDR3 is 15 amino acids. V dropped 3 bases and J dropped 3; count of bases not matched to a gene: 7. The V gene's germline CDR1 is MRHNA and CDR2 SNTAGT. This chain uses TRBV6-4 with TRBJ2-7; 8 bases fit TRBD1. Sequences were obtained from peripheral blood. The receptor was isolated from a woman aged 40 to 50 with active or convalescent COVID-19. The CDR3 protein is CASSEGQGAFYEQYF. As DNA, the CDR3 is TGTGCCAGCAGTGAGGGGCAGGGGGCCTTCTACGAGCAGTACTTC.